This T cell receptor beta chain was identified in a study of cytotoxic CD8 clonotypes in ibrutinib-treated CLL. Study summary: Patients: eleven to twelve relapsed/refractory, approximately 15 treatment-naive, approximately 18 IGHV unmutated.

Roughly 2 micrograms of genomic DNA, which was extracted from cryopreserved PBMCs, served as the material used for the TCR beta libraries. Generated by immunoSEQ multiplex PCR, the TCRdb table keeps only in-frame clones and is missing some. This sample yields 200,000 to 250,000 clones, of which 60% to 75% are seen a single time; roughly 14% belongs to the top ten. Deletions cut 8 bases from V and 5 bases from J, with 10 bases between. CDR1 is LNHDA, CDR2 SQIVND, per germline (reference sequence). The CDR3 spans 12 residues. Whole-study findings and limits: Public clonotypes, found uncommonly, either contracted or stayed stable on treatment.

Notes on this clone: Its target is unknown.

Specimen: PBMCs, collected after 24 months of ibrutinib treatment. The origin of this receptor is a human donor with chronic lymphocytic leukemia. The V call is TRBV19, the J call TRBJ1-5, with a weak D call TRBD1 (5 bases). CDR3 sequence: CASLGGDQPQHF. The CDR3 coding sequence is TGTGCCAGTTTGGGGGGGGATCAGCCCCAGCATTTT. Full variable domain (outside the CDR3, taken from reference TRBV19 and TRBJ1-5): DGGITQSPKYLFRKEGQNVTLSCEQNLNHDAMYWYRQDPGQGLRLIYYSQIVNDFQKGDIAEGYSVSREKKESFPLTVTSAQKNPTAFYLCASLGGDQPQHFGDGTRLSIL.